This TCR beta chain emerged from a study of OX40 agonist ivuxolimab in advanced cancers. V gave up 5 bases and J gave up 6 bases, with 13 bases separating them. The CDR3 is made up of 13 amino acids. CDR1 is SNHLY and CDR2 is FYNNEI in the germline V gene. Assay: immunoSEQ multiplex PCR; the TCRdb copy retains only in-frame clones and omits some. The data hold roughly 67,000 clones, with 85% to 90% observed a single time. Study-wide findings and caveats: Expanded clones were, on average, more numerous in CD8+ T cells than in CD4+.

A word on this clone: Its matching antigen is unknown.

The sample consisted of CD4+ or CD8+ T cells sorted from blood, taken in a trial of the OX40 agonist ivuxolimab. This receptor was obtained from an adult with an advanced solid tumor such as melanoma, head and neck, liver or kidney cancer. The chain is built from TRBV2 and TRBJ1-2, with D possibly TRBD1 on 6 matching bases. The CDR3 nucleotides are TGTGCCAGCAGTCCCAGGGGTACGGATGGCTACACCTTC. It translates to CASSPRGTDGYTF. Combining the CDR3 with reference TRBV2 and TRBJ1-2 gives the whole variable domain EPEVTQTPSHQVTQMGQEVILRCVPISNHLYFYWYRQILGQKVEFLVSFYNNEISEKSEIFDDQFSVERPDGSNFTLKIRSTKLEDSAMYFCASSPRGTDGYTFGSGTRLTVV.